The T cell receptor beta chain under discussion was sequenced for a study of vaccination effects on CD4 cells after COVID-19. Study information: Expansion with viral peptide pools was applied to antigen-specific CD4+ T cells by the ViraFEST assay prior to sequencing. Participants received two doses of either the BNT162b2 or mRNA-1273 vaccine. Broader study findings: Convalescent patients in the study were few, and early post-infection timepoints were absent.

Turning to this clone: The antigen is undetermined.

Trimming removed 3 bases at V and 7 bases at J, with 12 bases between. CDR3 size: 13 residues. Germline V gene lookup returns CDR1 DFQATT and CDR2 SNEGSKA (reference sequence). Sequenced by immunoSEQ multiplex PCR; TCRdb stores in-frame clones only, minus some. The profile shows approximately 30,000 clones, about 60% of them singletons. Investigators separated out CD4+ T cells once 10 days of culture had passed. In the cultures, half the medium was exchanged for IL-2 medium on days 3 and 7. This specimen consisted of CD4+ T cells from PBMCs cultured without peptide, obtained before COVID-19 vaccination. The TCR originated in a human donor who received a COVID-19 vaccine. The chain employs TRBV20-1 and TRBJ1-4, with D possibly TRBD1 on 6 matching bases. CDR3 protein: CSASSTGPEKLFF. The CDR3 DNA follows: TGCAGTGCTAGTTCTACAGGGCCTGAAAAACTGTTTTTT.